This record covers a single T cell receptor beta chain. Its antigen is undetermined. The source of the sample is a study of graft-versus-host responses after intestinal transplantation. Notes on the study in general: Clonal ratios of graft-versus-host to host-versus-graft in allografts were high for patients exhibiting graft-donor T cell macrochimerism.

TCRdb's copy holds only in-frame clones and misses some; the assay was immunoSEQ multiplex PCR. The sample holds roughly 120,000 clones, 85% to 95% seen once. Trimming left V 4 bases short and J 1 base short, with 14 bases between. This CDR3 contains 15 residues. Germline CDR1 is SGHKS and CDR2 is YYEKEE (reference sequence). The J gene is TRBJ2-5, the V gene TRBV5-5, with D unclear. The clonotype originates from a human donor who was the organ donor for an intestinal transplant. This material consisted of unstimulated CD8+ T cells sorted from spleen or lymph node cells, taken before transplant. The CDR3 region is CASSLRNGAQETQYF. For the CDR3, the DNA is TGTGCCAGCAGCCTGCGTAACGGAGCCCAAGAGACCCAGTACTTC.